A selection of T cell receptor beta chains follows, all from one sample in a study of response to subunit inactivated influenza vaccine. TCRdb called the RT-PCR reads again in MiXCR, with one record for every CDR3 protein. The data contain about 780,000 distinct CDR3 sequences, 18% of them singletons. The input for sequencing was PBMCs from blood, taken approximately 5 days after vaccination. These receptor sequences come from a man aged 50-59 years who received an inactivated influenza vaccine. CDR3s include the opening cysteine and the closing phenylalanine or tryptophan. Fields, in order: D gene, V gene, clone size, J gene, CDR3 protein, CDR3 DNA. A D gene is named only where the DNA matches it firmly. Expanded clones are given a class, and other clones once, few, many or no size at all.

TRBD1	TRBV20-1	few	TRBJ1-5	CSASVGTGGKEPQHF	TGCAGTGCTAGTGTCGGGACAGGGGGAAAAGAGCCCCAGCATTTT
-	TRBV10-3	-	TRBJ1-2	CAISGAGTAANYGYTF	TGTGCCATCAGTGGGGCAGGAACGGCAGCTAACTATGGCTACACCTTC
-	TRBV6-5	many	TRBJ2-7	CASSQAHPGFGLDYEQYF	TGTGCCAGCAGTCAGGCCCATCCCGGGTTTGGACTCGACTACGAGCAGTACTTC
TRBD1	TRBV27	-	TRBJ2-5	CASSRRQGYETQYF	TGTGCCAGCAGTCGCAGACAGGGTTACGAGACCCAGTACTTC
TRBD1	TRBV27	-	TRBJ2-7	CASSPLRQGGTYEQYF	TGTGCCAGCAGTCCACTCCGACAGGGGGGAACCTACGAGCAGTACTTC
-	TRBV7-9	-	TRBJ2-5	CASSATSPETQYF	TGTGCCAGCAGCGCTACAAGTCCCGAGACCCAGTACTTC
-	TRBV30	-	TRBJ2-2	CAWSKRTNTGELFF	TGTGCCTGGAGTAAGCGGACGAACACCGGGGAGCTGTTTTTT
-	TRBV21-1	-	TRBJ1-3	CASSPGTPFSGNTIYF	TGTGCCAGCAGCCCCGGGACACCATTCTCTGGAAACACCATATATTTT
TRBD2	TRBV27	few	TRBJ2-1	CASSFGTSGRGEQFF	TGTGCCAGCAGTTTCGGGACTAGCGGGAGGGGTGAGCAGTTCTTC
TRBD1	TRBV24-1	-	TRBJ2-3	CATSPTGTGVTDTQYF	TGTGCCACCAGCCCTACCGGGACAGGGGTCACAGATACGCAGTATTTT
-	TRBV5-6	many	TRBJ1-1	CASSVRLRGAFF	TGTGCCAGCAGCGTACGACTTCGGGGAGCTTTCTTT
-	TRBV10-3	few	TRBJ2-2	CAISLRETGELFF	TGTGCCATCAGCCTCAGGGAGACCGGAGAGCTGTTTTTT
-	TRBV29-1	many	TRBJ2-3	CSVEVGSTDTQYF	TGCAGCGTTGAAGTCGGATCCACAGATACGCAGTATTTT
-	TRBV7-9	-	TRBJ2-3	CASSTRYTQYF	TGTGCCAGCAGCACGAGATATACGCAGTATTTT
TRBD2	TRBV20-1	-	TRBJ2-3	CSARQPSGGSTDTQYF	TGCAGTGCTAGACAACCTAGCGGGGGATCCACAGATACGCAGTATTTT
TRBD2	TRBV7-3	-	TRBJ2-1	CASSPLAGYNEQFF	TGTGCCAGCAGCCCTTTAGCGGGATACAATGAGCAGTTCTTC
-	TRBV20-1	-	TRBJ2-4	CSATKGDKNIQYF	TGCAGTGCTACAAAGGGGGACAAAAACATTCAGTACTTC